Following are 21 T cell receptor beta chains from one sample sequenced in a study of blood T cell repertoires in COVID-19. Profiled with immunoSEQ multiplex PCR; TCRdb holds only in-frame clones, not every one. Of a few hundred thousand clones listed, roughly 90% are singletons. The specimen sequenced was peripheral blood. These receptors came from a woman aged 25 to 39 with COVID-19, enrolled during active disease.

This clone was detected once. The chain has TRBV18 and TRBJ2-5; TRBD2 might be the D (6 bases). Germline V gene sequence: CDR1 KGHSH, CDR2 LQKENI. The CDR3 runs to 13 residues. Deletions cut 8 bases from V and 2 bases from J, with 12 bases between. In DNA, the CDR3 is TGTGCCAGCGGGAGGCCGGGGCAAGAGACCCAGTACTTC. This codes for CASGRPGQETQYF.

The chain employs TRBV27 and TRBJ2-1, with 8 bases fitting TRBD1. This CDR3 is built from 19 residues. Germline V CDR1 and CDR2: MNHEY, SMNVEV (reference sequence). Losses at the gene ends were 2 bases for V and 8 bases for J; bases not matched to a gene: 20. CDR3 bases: TGTGCCAGCAGTTTAAAGCAGGGGGCTATGGTCCAGACGACCGATGAGCAGTTCTTC. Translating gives CASSLKQGAMVQTTDEQFF.

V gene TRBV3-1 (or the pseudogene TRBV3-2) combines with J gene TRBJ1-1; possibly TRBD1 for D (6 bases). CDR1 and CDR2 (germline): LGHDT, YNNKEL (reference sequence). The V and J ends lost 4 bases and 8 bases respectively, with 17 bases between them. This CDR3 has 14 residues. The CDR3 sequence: CASSPSGGAREAFF. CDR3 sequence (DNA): TGTGCCAGCAGCCCCTCCGGGGGGGCTCGAGAAGCTTTCTTT.

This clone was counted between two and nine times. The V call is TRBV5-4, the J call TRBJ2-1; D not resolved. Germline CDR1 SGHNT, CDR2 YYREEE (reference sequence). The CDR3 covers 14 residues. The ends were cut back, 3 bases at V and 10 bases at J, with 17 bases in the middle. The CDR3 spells CASSSRQAPWEQFF. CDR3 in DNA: TGTGCCAGCAGCTCTCGTCAAGCTCCCTGGGAGCAGTTCTTC.

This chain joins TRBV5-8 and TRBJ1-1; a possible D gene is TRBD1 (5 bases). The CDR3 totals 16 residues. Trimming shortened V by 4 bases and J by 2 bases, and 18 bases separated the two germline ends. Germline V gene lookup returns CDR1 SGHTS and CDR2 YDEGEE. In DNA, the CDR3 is TGTGCCAGCAGCAAAACAGGCGGATCGCCTAACACTGAAGCTTTCTTT. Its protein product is CASSKTGGSPNTEAFF.

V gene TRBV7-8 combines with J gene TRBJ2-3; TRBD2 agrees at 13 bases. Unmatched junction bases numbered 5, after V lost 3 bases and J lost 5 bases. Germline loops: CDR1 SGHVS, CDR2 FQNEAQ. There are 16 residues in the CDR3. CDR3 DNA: TGTGCCAGCAGCTTGCCGGGACTAGCGGGGAAAGATACGCAGTATTTT. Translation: CASSLPGLAGKDTQYF. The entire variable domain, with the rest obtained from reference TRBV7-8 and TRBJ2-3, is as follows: GAGVSQSPRYKVAKRGQDVALRCDPISGHVSLFWYQQALGQGPEFLTYFQNEAQLDKSGLPSDRFFAERPEGSVSTLKIQRTQQEDSAVYLCASSLPGLAGKDTQYFGPGTRLTVL.

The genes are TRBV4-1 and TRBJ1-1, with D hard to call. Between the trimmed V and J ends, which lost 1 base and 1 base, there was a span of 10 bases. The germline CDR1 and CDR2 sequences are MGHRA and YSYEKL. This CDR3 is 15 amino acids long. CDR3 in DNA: TGCGCCAGCAGCCAAGGTCCCCTCGGGAACACTGAAGCTTTCTTT. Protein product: CASSQGPLGNTEAFF.

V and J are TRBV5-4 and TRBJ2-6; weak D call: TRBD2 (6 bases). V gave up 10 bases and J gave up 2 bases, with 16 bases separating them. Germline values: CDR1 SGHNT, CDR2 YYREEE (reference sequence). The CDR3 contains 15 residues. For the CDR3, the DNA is TGTGCCTCCCGTGGGGAGCGGGCTGGGGCCAACGTCCTGACTTTC. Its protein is CASRGERAGANVLTF.

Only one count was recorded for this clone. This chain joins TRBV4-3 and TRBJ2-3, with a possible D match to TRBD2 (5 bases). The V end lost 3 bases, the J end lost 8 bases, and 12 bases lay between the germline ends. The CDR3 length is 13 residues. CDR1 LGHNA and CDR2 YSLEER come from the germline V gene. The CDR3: CASSQRDGVTQYF. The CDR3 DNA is TGCGCCAGCAGCCAGAGGGATGGAGTTACGCAGTATTTT.

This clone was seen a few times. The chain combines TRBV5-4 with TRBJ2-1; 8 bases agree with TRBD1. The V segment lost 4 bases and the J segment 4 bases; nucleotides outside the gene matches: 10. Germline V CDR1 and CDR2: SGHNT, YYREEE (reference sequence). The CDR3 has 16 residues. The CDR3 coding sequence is TGTGCCAGCAGCCTCACCGGACAGGGATTTTACAATGAGCAGTTCTTC. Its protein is CASSLTGQGFYNEQFF.

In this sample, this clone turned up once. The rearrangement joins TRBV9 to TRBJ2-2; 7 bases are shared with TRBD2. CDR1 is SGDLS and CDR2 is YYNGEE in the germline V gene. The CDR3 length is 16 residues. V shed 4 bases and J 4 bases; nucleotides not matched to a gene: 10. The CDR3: CASSPALADITGELFF. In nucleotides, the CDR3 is TGTGCCAGCAGCCCCGCCCTAGCGGACATCACCGGGGAGCTGTTTTTT.

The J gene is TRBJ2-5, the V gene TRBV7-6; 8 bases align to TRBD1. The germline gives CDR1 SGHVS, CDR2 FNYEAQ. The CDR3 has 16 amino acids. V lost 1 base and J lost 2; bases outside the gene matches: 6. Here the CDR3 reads CASSLGRQGLQETQYF. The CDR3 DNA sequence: TGTGCCAGCAGCTTAGGGCGACAGGGGTTACAAGAGACCCAGTACTTC.

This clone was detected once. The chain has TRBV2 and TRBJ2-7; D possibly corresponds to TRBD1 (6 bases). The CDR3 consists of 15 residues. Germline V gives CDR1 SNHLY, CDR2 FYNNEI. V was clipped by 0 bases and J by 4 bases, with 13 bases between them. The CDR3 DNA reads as TGTGCCAGCAGTGAAGCGCCTCGGACAGCTTACGAGCAGTACTTC. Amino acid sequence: CASSEAPRTAYEQYF.

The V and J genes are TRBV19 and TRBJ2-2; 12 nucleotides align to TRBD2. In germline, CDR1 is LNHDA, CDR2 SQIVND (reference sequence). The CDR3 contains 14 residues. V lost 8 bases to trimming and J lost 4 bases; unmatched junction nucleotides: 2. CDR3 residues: CASGTSGRTGELFF. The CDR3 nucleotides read TGTGCCAGTGGGACTAGCGGGCGCACCGGGGAGCTGTTTTTT.

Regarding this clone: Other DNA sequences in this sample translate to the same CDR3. As DNA, the CDR3 is TGCGCCAGCAGCTTGGGACAGAGCTATGGCTACACCTTC. This codes for CASSLGQSYGYTF. This chain joins TRBV5-1 and TRBJ1-2; maybe TRBD1 (5 bases). V lost 0 bases to trimming and J lost 4 bases, with 7 bases between them. Germline V gives CDR1 SGHRS, CDR2 YFSETQ. The CDR3 extends over 13 amino acids.

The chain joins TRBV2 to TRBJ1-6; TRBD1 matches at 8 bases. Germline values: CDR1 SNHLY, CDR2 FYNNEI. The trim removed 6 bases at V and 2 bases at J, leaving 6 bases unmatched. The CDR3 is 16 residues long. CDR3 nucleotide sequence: TGTGCCAGCAGACAGGGGGTAGGAACCTATAATTCACCCCTCCACTTT. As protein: CASRQGVGTYNSPLHF.

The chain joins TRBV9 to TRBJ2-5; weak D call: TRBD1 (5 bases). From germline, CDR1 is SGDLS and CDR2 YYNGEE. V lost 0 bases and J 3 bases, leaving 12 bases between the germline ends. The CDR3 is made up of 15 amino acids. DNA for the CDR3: TGTGCCAGCAGCGTAGCCAGCGCCAGGGAAGAGACCCAGTACTTC. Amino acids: CASSVASAREETQYF.

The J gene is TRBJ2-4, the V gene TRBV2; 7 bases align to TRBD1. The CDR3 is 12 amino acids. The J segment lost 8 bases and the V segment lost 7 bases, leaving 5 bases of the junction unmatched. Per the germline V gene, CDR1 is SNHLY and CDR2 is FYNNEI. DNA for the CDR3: TGTGCCAGCAAGGCAGGGGGAGACATTCAGTACTTC. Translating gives CASKAGGDIQYF. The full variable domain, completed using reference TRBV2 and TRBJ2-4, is EPEVTQTPSHQVTQMGQEVILRCVPISNHLYFYWYRQILGQKVEFLVSFYNNEISEKSEIFDDQFSVERPDGSNFTLKIRSTKLEDSAMYFCASKAGGDIQYFGAGTRLSVL.

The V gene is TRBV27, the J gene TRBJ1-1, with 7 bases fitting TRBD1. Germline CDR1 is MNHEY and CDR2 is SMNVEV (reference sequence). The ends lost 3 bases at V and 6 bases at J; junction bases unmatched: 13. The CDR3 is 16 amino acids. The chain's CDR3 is CASSFDRAFGFAEAFF. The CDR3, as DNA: TGTGCCAGCAGTTTCGACAGGGCGTTCGGGTTCGCTGAAGCTTTCTTT.

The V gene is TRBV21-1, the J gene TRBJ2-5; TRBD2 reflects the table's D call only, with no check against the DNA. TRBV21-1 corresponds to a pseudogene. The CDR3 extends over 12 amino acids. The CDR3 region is CASSKLHGVRYF. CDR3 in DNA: TGTGCCAGCAGCAAATTACACGGGGTTAGGTACTTC.

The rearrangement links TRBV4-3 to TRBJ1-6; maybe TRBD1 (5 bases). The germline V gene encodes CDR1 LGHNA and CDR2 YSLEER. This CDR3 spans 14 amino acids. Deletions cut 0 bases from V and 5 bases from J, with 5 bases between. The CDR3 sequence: CASSQDRDNSPLHF. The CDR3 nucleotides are TGCGCCAGCAGCCAAGACAGGGATAATTCACCCCTCCACTTT.